This T cell receptor beta chain was obtained from a study of shared clonotypes between healthy human individuals. The assay was immunoSEQ multiplex PCR, and TCRdb's table has in-frame clones only and misses some. The sample shows 550,000 to 700,000 clones, more than 70% of them seen only once. Per germline, CDR1 SGDLS and CDR2 YYNGEE. CDR3 length: 16 amino acids. The trim removed 0 bases at V and 2 bases at J, leaving 6 bases unmatched. This TCR was recovered from a woman aged 25 to 39 in good health. This chain joins TRBV9 and TRBJ2-3, with 7 bases matching TRBD2. The sequenced sample consisted of memory CD4+ T cells sorted from blood. This sample's subset: CD45RA-negative fraction. In nucleotides, the CDR3 is TGTGCCAGCAGCGTAGGGGCTAGCGGACACACAGATACGCAGTATTTT. Residues: CASSVGASGHTDTQYF.